This entry lists 22 T cell receptor beta chains sequenced from one sample in a study of breast tumors, draining lymph nodes, adjacent tissues. TCRdb reanalysed the multiplex PCR reads using MiXCR and keeps one entry per CDR3 protein. The table lists around 140,000 distinct CDR3 sequences, 30% to 35% of them singletons. Samples came from axillary lymph nodes draining the breast cancer. The sample comprised axillary lymph node tissue. These receptors all stem from a female donor with breast cancer. Some clones in this sample may be carry-over from other donors' samples.

This clonotype was recorded many times. CDR3 region: CASSARETQYF. As DNA, the CDR3 is TGTGCCAGCAGTGCCAGGGAGACCCAGTACTTC. J is TRBJ2-5 and V is TRBV2; D remains unclear. The germline V and J ends were trimmed by 4 bases and 5 bases, with 5 bases remaining between them. The CDR3 is 11 amino acids. Germline values: CDR1 SNHLY, CDR2 FYNNEI.

This sequence joins TRBV7-9 and TRBJ1-2, with D perhaps matching TRBD1 (5 bases). The CDR3 has 14 amino acids. Trimming removed 1 base at V and 5 bases at J, with 11 bases between. Germline lookup yields CDR1 SEHNR and CDR2 FQNEAQ (reference sequence). The CDR3 region is CASSLGRGGYGYTF. The DNA of the CDR3 is TGTGCCAGCAGCTTAGGAAGGGGAGGGTATGGCTACACCTTC.

This clonotype occurred many times. This rearrangement joins TRBV12-3 or TRBV12-4 to TRBJ1-1, with D tentatively TRBD1 (6 bases). Deletions cut 6 bases from V and 1 base from J, with 9 bases between. This CDR3 is 13 amino acids long. The DNA of the CDR3 is TGTGCCAGCAGCCTGACAGGGAACACTGAAGCTTTCTTT. Its translation is CASSLTGNTEAFF.

This clonotype occurred many times. V usage is TRBV5-8 and J usage is TRBJ1-6; D gene ambiguous. Germline V CDR1 and CDR2: SGHTS, YDEGEE. V lost 2 bases and J 7 bases, leaving 7 bases between the germline ends. The CDR3 totals 13 residues. CDR3 nucleotides: TGTGCCAGCAGCTTCAGCGTAAATTCACCCCTCCACTTT. Translation: CASSFSVNSPLHF. Combining the CDR3 with reference TRBV5-8 and TRBJ1-6 gives the whole variable domain EAGVTQSPTHLIKTRGQQATLRCSPISGHTSVYWYQQALGLGLQFLLWYDEGEERNRGNFPPRFSGRQFPNYSSELNVNALELEDSALYLCASSFSVNSPLHFGNGTRLTVT.

This chain joins TRBV6-6 and TRBJ1-1; D call uncertain. The CDR3 runs to 14 residues. Trimming left V 4 bases short and J 2 bases short, with 11 bases between. CDR1 and CDR2 from the germline V gene are MNHNY and SVGAGI (reference sequence). As DNA, the CDR3 is TGTGCCAGCAGTTTTTCGGAGACCAACACTGAAGCTTTCTTT. Residues: CASSFSETNTEAFF.

CDR3: CASSPWDEKLFF. CDR3 coding DNA: TGTGCCAGCAGCCCATGGGACGAAAAACTGTTTTTT. V is TRBV7-8 and J is TRBJ1-4; possible D gene TRBD1, 5 bases. The germline gives CDR1 SGHVS, CDR2 FQNEAQ. V was trimmed by 5 bases and J by 8 bases, leaving 9 bases between them. This CDR3 comprises 12 residues.

This clonotype was detected ten times or more. The chain is built from TRBV20-1 and TRBJ1-2, with D perhaps TRBD1 (6 bases). The CDR3 is 12 amino acids. V dropped 8 bases and J dropped 4 bases, with 14 bases sitting between them. The V gene's germline CDR1 is DFQATT and CDR2 SNEGSKA (reference sequence). CDR3: CSLKDRIYGYTF. The CDR3 DNA follows: TGCAGTCTAAAAGACAGGATCTATGGCTACACCTTC.

In this sample, this clonotype turned up many times. The gene calls are TRBV7-2 and TRBJ1-2; D gene ambiguous. Germline-derived CDR1 and CDR2 are SGHTA and FQGNSA. This CDR3 region has 13 residues. Trimming stripped 4 bases from V and 4 bases from J, with 10 bases between. CDR3 DNA: TGTGCCAGCAGCTCCCGCGTATCCTATGGCTACACCTTC. Amino acids: CASSSRVSYGYTF.

Concerning this clonotype: A junction end diverges from the germline sequence, so it may reflect a read error. The chain is built from TRBV7-7 and TRBJ2-6, with 9 bases aligning to TRBD1. The CDR3 consists of 21 residues. Germline CDR1 reads SSHAT; CDR2 reads FNYEAQ (reference sequence). The CDR3 region has the DNA TGTGCTAGCAGCTTAGTTAGAACGGGACAGGGAGTTGCCCTGGGGGCCAACGTCCTGACTTTC. Translation gives CASSLVRTGQGVALGANVLTF.

A word on this clonotype: With a much larger clone just one base away, this may be a read error. This sequence joins TRBV20-1 and TRBJ2-3, with D perhaps matching TRBD1 or TRBD2 (5 bases each). This CDR3 is built from 14 residues. V was trimmed by 0 bases and J by 8 bases, leaving 15 bases between them. Germline CDR1 and CDR2: DFQATT and SNEGSKA (reference sequence). CDR3 loop: CSARDLEQGATQYF. CDR3 bases: TGCAGTGCTAGAGATTTAGAGCAGGGAGCTACGCAGTATTTT.

This clonotype was counted at least ten times. The rearrangement joins TRBV5-1 to TRBJ2-3, with TRBD1 identical over 7 bases. Germline CDR1 reads SGHRS; CDR2 reads YFSETQ. The CDR3 contains 15 residues. Germline trimming cut 0 bases from V and 3 bases from J; bases unmatched to any gene: 4. The CDR3 coding sequence is TGCGCCAGCAGCTTGGGCCAGGGGGATACAGATACGCAGTATTTT. It yields the protein CASSLGQGDTDTQYF.

The table lists this clonotype with many counts. CDR3 coding DNA: TGTGCCAGCAGTTACTCGATCCAGGGGCTTGCTGGAAACACCATATATTTT. Protein product: CASSYSIQGLAGNTIYF. The J gene is TRBJ1-3, the V gene TRBV6-5; TRBD1 might be the D (6 bases). The germline CDR1 and CDR2 sequences are MNHEY and SVGAGI. This CDR3 region has 17 residues. The V and J ends lost 0 bases and 2 bases respectively, with 14 bases between them.

At least ten counts were recorded for this clonotype. J is TRBJ1-2 and V is TRBV6-6, with D possibly being TRBD1 (5 bases). CDR1 and CDR2 from the germline V gene are MNHNY and SVGAGI (reference sequence). V was shortened by 5 bases and J by 7 bases, with 14 bases between the two germline ends. The CDR3 consists of 13 residues. The CDR3 spells CASSDYGGIGYTF. The CDR3 DNA reads as TGTGCCAGCAGTGACTACGGGGGGATTGGCTACACCTTC.

The V gene is TRBV6-1, the J gene TRBJ1-2; 8 bases map to TRBD1. CDR1 is MNHNS, CDR2 SASEGT, per germline. V trimming: 5 bases; J trimming: 9 bases; junction bases outside the gene matches: 14. The CDR3 is made up of 15 amino acids. CDR3 nucleotide sequence: TGTGCCAGCAGTCCCCGAGACAGGGGTATTAGTAGCTACACCTTC. Translating gives CASSPRDRGISSYTF.

This clonotype was counted only a few times. A much larger clone lies a single base off, so this may be a read error. The chain couples TRBV5-4 to TRBJ1-2; 7 bases map to TRBD1. Germline V gene lookup returns CDR1 SGHNT and CDR2 YYREEE (reference sequence). J gave up 12 bases and V 0 bases, and 14 bases lay outside the gene matches. The CDR3 spans 15 residues. The CDR3 bases are TGTGCCAGCAGCTTGGCTCCGGCACAGGGGATTTTGGACACCTTC. It yields the protein CASSLAPAQGILDTF. Together with reference TRBV5-4 and TRBJ1-2, the CDR3 gives the full variable domain: ETGVTQSPTHLIKTRGQQVTLRCSSQSGHNTVSWYQQALGQGPQFIFQYYREEENGRGNFPPRFSGLQFPNYSSELNVNALELDDSALYLCASSLAPAQGILDTFGSGTRLTVV.

This clonotype was seen repeatedly, ten times or more. CDR3 bases: TGTGCCAGCAGCTTCGACAGGGGATACGAGCAGTACTTC. Protein: CASSFDRGYEQYF. The rearrangement uses TRBV13 and TRBJ2-7, with TRBD1 matching over 8 bases. Germline CDR1 reads PRHDT; CDR2 reads FYEKMQ (reference sequence). J gave up 4 bases and V 3 bases, and 2 bases lay outside the gene matches. The CDR3 runs to 13 residues.

V and J are TRBV20-1 and TRBJ1-1; D gene ambiguous. Germline V CDR1 and CDR2: DFQATT, SNEGSKA (reference sequence). Deletions cut 0 bases from V and 0 bases from J, with 14 bases between. This CDR3 spans 16 amino acids. This chain's CDR3 is CSAREHKVVLNTEAFF. The CDR3 DNA reads as TGCAGTGCTAGAGAGCACAAAGTAGTCCTGAACACTGAAGCTTTCTTT.

This clonotype was recorded many times. The chain combines TRBV28 with TRBJ2-2, with TRBD2 matching over 7 bases. Losses at the gene ends were 8 bases for V and 6 bases for J; bases not matched to a gene: 6. From germline, CDR1 is MDHEN and CDR2 SYDVKM. This CDR3 region has 13 residues. The CDR3 reads CASGGGEAGELFF. The CDR3, as DNA: TGTGCCAGCGGGGGGGGAGAGGCCGGGGAGCTGTTTTTT.

J is TRBJ2-6 and V is TRBV12-3 or TRBV12-4; 7 bases match TRBD1. The CDR3 has 19 amino acids. Trimming cost V 6 bases and J 4 bases; bases outside gene matches: 18. CDR3 amino acids: CASSPQPGQSPRGANVLTF. The CDR3 DNA is TGTGCCAGCAGCCCTCAACCGGGACAGAGCCCTAGGGGGGCCAACGTCCTGACTTTC.

This clonotype was seen at least ten times. The chain carries TRBV20-1 and TRBJ2-1; 8 positions agree with TRBD1. Trimming took 8 bases from V and 5 from J; bases not matched to a gene: 14. This CDR3 is 15 amino acids long. Germline loops: CDR1 DFQATT, CDR2 SNEGSKA (reference sequence). CDR3 sequence reads: CSPLGGQGFDNEQFF. For the CDR3, the DNA is TGCAGTCCACTAGGAGGACAGGGATTCGACAATGAGCAGTTCTTC.

This clonotype was seen repeatedly, ten times or more. The V call is TRBV7-3, the J call TRBJ2-2, with D tentatively TRBD1 (6 bases). The V gene lost 5 bases and the J gene lost 7 bases, with 11 bases spanning the gap. CDR3 length equals 13 residues. Germline V gene lookup returns CDR1 SGHTA and CDR2 FQGTGA. CDR3 sequence (DNA): TGTGCCAGCAGCCTACAGGGCGGCGGGGAGCTGTTTTTT. Protein: CASSLQGGGELFF.

This clonotype appeared once. The chain links TRBV7-9 to TRBJ1-2; 8 positions agree with TRBD1. Germline V gene lookup returns CDR1 SEHNR and CDR2 FQNEAQ (reference sequence). J was trimmed by 7 bases and V by 2 bases; bases with no gene match: 3. This CDR3 comprises 13 residues. The CDR3: CASSLRTGGGYTF. The CDR3 DNA is TGTGCCAGCAGCTTAAGAACAGGGGGTGGCTACACCTTC.